This T cell receptor (beta chain) was identified in a study of cytomegalovirus exposure and HLA in healthy donors. Study-level findings and limits: Researchers counted over 150 TCR beta chains as cytomegalovirus-associated.

Trimming left V 6 bases short and J 2 bases short, with 10 bases between. CDR3 length: 13 amino acids. Germline loops: CDR1 MNHNS, CDR2 SASEGT. Note on this clone: What it binds is not known.

Using immunoSEQ multiplex PCR, the repertoire was profiled, and TCRdb retains in-frame clones only, with some absent. The sample consists of 66,000 or so clones, approximately 96% of them appearing once. The specimen was PBMCs. This sequence originates from a woman in her late teens or twenties in good health and CMV-seropositive. The chain uses TRBV6-1 and TRBJ1-1; D uncertain. CDR3 nucleotide sequence: TGTGCCAGCAGCCCTAAATTTAACACTGAAGCTTTCTTT. This gives the protein CASSPKFNTEAFF.